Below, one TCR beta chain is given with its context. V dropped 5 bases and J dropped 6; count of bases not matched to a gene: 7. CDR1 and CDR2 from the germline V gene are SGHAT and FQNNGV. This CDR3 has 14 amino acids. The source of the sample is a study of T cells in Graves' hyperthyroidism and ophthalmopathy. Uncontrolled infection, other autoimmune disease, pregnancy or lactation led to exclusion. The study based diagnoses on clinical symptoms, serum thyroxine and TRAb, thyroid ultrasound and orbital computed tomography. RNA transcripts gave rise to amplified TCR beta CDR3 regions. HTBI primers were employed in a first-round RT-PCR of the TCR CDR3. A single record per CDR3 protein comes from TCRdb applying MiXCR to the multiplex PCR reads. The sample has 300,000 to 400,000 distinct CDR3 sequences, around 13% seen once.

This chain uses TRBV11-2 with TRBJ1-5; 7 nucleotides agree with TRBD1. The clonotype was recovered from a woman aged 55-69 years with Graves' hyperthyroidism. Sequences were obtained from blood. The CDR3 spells CASSGQGEGQPQHF. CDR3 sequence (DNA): TGTGCCAGCAGCGGCCAGGGGGAAGGTCAGCCCCAGCATTTT.